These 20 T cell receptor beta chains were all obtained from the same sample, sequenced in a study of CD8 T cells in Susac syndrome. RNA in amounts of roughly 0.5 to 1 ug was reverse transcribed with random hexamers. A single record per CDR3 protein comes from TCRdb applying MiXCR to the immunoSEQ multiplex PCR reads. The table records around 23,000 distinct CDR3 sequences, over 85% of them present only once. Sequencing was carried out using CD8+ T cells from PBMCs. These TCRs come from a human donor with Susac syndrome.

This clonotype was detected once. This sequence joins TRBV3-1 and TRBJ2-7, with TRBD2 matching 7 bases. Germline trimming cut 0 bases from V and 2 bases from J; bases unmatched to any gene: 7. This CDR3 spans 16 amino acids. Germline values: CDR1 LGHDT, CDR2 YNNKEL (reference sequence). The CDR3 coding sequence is TGTGCCAGCAGCCAAGATGGGGAGGGAGTTACCTACGAGCAGTACTTC. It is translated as CASSQDGEGVTYEQYF.

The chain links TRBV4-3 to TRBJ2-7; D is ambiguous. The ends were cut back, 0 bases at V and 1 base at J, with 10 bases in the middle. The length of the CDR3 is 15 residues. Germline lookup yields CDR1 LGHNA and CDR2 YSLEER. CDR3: CASSQDTASSYEQYF. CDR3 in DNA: TGCGCCAGCAGCCAAGATACGGCTAGTTCCTACGAGCAGTACTTC.

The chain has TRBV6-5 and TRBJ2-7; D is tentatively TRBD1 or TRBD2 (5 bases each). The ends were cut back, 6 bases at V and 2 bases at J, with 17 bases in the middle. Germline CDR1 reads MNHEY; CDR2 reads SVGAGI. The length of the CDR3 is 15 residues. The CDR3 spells CASSITEQGPYEQYF. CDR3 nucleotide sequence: TGTGCCAGCAGCATAACAGAGCAGGGACCCTACGAGCAGTACTTC.

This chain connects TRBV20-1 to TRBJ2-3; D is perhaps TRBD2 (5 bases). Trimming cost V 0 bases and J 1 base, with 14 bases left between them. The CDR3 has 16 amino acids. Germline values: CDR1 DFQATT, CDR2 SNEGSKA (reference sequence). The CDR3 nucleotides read TGCAGTGCTAGAGATCGTTCGAGGGAAGGCACAGATACGCAGTATTTT. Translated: CSARDRSREGTDTQYF.

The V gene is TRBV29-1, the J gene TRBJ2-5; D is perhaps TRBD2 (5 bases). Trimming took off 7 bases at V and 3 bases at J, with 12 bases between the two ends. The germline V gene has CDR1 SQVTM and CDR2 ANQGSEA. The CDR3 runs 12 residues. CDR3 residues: CSAIYGEETQYF. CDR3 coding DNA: TGCAGCGCCATATACGGGGAAGAGACCCAGTACTTC.

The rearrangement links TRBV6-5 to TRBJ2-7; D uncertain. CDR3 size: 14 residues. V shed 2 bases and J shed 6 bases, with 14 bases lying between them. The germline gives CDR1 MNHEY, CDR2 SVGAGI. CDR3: CASSYREGNSEQYF. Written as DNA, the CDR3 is TGTGCCAGCAGTTACAGGGAAGGAAATTCCGAGCAGTACTTC.

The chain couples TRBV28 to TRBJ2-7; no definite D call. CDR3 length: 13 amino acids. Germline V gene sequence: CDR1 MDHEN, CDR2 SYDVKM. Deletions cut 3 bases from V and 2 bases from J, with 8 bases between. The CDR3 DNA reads TGTGCCAGCAGTTTGGGCGCAGCCTACGAGCAGTACTTC. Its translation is CASSLGAAYEQYF.

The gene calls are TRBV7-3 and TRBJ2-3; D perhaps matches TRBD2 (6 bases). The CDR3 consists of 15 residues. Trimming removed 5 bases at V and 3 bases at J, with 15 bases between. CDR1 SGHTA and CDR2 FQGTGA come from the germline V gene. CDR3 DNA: TGTGCCAGCAGCCCCCGGGACTTAAAAACAGATACGCAGTATTTT. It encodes CASSPRDLKTDTQYF.

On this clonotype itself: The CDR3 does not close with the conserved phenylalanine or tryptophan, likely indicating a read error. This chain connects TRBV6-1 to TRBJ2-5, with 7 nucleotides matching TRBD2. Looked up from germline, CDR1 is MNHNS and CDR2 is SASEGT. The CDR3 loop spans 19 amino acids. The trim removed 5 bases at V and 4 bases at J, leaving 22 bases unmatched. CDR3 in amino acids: CASSQYGKTERDGGETQYL. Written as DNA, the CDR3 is TGTGCCAGCAGTCAGTACGGAAAGACCGAGCGGGATGGTGGAGAGACCCAGTACCTC.

Here the CDR3 DNA reads TGTGCCAGTAGTATCATCGGCAATCAGCCCCAGCATTTT. Translating gives CASSIIGNQPQHF. The J gene is TRBJ1-5, the V gene TRBV19, with no clear D. Deletions cut 3 bases from V and 2 bases from J, with 5 bases between. The CDR3 runs 13 residues. Germline assignment: CDR1 LNHDA and CDR2 SQIVND (reference sequence).

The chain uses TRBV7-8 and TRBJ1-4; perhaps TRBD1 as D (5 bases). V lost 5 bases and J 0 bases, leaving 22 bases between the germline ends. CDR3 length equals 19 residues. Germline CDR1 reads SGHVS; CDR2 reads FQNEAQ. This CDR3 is CASSPDGFKEGPTNEKLFF. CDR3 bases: TGTGCCAGCAGCCCAGATGGATTTAAAGAGGGACCAACTAATGAAAAACTGTTTTTT.

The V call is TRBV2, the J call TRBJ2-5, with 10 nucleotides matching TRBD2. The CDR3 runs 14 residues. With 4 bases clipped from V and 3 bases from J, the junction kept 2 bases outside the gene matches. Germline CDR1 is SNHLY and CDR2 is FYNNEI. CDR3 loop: CASSGLAGKETQYF. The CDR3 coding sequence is TGTGCCAGCAGTGGACTAGCGGGTAAAGAGACCCAGTACTTC.

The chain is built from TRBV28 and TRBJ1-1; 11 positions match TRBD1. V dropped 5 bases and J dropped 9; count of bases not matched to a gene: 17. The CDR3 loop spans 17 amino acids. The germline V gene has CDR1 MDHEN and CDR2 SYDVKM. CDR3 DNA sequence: TGTGCCAGCAGTCCTCGTCCCGGGACAGGGGGTGGACTCCAAGCTTTCTTT. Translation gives CASSPRPGTGGGLQAFF.

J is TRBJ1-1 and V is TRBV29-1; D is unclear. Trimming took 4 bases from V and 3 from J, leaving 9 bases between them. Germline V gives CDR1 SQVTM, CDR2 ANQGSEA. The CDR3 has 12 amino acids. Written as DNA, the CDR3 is TGCAGCGTTGTCGGGGTAGACACTGAAGCTTTCTTT. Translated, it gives CSVVGVDTEAFF.

The DNA for the CDR3 is TGCAGTGCTAGAGACCCCCTGGAGAATGAGCAGTTCTTC. This sequence encodes CSARDPLENEQFF. The chain uses TRBV20-1 and TRBJ2-1; D is unclear. V was cut by 0 bases and J by 7 bases, with 10 bases left in between. Germline V gene lookup returns CDR1 DFQATT and CDR2 SNEGSKA (reference sequence). This CDR3 is 13 amino acids long.

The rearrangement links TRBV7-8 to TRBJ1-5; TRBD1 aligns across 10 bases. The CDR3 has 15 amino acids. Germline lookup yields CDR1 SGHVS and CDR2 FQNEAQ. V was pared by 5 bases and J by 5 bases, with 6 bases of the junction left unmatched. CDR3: CASSIYGQGDQPQHF. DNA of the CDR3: TGTGCCAGCAGCATATACGGACAGGGGGATCAGCCCCAGCATTTT.

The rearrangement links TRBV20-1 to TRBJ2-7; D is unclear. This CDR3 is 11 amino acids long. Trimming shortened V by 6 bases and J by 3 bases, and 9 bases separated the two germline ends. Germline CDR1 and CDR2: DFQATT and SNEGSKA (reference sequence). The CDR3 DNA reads TGCAGTGCCCTAGAGAGCTACGAGCAGTACTTC. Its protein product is CSALESYEQYF.

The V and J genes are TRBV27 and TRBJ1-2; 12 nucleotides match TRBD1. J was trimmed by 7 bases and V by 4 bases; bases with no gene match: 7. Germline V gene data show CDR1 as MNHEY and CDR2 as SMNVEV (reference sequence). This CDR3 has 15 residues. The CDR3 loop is CASSSPGQGAPGYTF. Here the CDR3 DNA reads TGTGCCAGCAGTTCGCCGGGACAGGGGGCGCCTGGCTACACCTTC.

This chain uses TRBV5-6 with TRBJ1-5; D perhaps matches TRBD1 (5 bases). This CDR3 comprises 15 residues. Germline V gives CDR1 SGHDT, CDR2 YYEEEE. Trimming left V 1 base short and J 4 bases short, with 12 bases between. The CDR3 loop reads CASSLSPQGNQPQHF. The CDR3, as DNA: TGTGCCAGCAGCTTGTCCCCCCAGGGTAATCAGCCCCAGCATTTT.

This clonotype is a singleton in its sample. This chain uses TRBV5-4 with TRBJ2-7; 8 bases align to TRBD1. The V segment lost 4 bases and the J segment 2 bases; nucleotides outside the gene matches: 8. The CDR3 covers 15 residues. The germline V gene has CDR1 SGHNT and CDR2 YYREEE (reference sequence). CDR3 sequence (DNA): TGTGCCAGCAGCCTTCTACCGGGACAGGCCTACGAGCAGTACTTC. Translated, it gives CASSLLPGQAYEQYF.